This T cell receptor (beta chain) was recovered during a study of identical twins. MiXCR was run by TCRdb on the 5' RACE reads, yielding one entry per CDR3 protein. The sample has 260,000 or so distinct CDR3 sequences, 6% to 8.5% seen once. This clonotype turned up a few times. With 4 bases removed from V and 0 bases from J, the gap between germline ends came to 17 bases. There are 17 residues in the CDR3. Germline assignment: CDR1 SGHRS and CDR2 YFSETQ. The same specimen was also included in a second study, on yellow fever vaccine responses in identical twins.

The chain joins TRBV5-1 to TRBJ2-4; weak D call: TRBD2 (5 bases). The sequenced sample consisted of CD8+ T cells sorted from blood. The TCR originated in a woman aged 18 to 35 in good health. The CDR3 DNA reads as TGCGCCAGCAGCCCCAGAGAGGGTTCGTCAGCCAAAAACATTCAGTACTTC. Its protein product is CASSPREGSSAKNIQYF.